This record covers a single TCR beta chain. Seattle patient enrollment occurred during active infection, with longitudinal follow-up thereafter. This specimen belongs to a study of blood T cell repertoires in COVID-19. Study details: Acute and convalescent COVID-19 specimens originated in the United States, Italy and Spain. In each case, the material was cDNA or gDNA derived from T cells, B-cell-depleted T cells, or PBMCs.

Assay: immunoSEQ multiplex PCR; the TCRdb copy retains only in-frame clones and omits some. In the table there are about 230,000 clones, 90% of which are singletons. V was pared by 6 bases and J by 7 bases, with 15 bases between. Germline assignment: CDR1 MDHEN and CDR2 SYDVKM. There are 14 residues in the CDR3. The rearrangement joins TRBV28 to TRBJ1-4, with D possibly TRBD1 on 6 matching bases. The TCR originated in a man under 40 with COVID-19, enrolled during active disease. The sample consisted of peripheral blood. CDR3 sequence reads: CASRDSFKGEKLFF. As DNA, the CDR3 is TGTGCCAGCAGGGACAGTTTTAAAGGTGAAAAACTGTTTTTT.